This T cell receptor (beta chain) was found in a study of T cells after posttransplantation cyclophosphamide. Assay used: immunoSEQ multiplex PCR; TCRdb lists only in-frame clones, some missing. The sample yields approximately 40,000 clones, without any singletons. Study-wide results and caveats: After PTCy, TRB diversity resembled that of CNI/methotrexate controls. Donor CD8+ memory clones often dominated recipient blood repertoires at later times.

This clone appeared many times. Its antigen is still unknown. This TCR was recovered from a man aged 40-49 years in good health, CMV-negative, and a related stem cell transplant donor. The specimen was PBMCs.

CDR3 residues: CASSWTLGHPNTEAFF. The CDR3 bases are TGTGCCAGCAGCTGGACGCTGGGACACCCGAACACTGAAGCTTTCTTT. The chain is built from TRBV7-9 and TRBJ1-1, with D possibly being TRBD1 (6 bases). There are 16 residues in the CDR3. V was trimmed by 4 bases and J by 1 base, leaving 16 bases between them. Germline CDR1 and CDR2: SEHNR and FQNEAQ (reference sequence).